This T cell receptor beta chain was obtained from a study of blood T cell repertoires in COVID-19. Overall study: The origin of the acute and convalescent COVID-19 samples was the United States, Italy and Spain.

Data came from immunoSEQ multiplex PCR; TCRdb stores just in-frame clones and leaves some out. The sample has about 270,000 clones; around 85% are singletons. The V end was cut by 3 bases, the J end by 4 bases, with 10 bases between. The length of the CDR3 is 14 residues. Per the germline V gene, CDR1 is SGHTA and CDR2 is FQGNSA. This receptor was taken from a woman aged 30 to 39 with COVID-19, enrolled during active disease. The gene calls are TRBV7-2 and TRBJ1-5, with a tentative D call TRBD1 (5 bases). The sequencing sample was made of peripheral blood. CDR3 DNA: TGTGCCAGCAGCTTTAGACAGTCGAATCAGCCCCAGCATTTT. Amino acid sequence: CASSFRQSNQPQHF.